The clone carrying this T cell receptor beta chain showed up just a few times. What it binds is unknown. The data stem from a study of cytomegalovirus exposure and HLA in healthy donors. This CDR3 has 15 amino acids. The germline V gene has CDR1 SGHDT and CDR2 YYEEEE. V dropped 6 bases and J dropped 1; count of bases not matched to a gene: 7. Findings of the study overall: Presence/absence analyses treated sequencing depth as roughly uniform across donors. By HLA locus, TCR association rates varied in a later analysis, with DRB1 showing the most and HLA-C the fewest. Follow-up analysis later connected one missense variant in DCLRE1C with trimming of TCR beta V- and J-genes.

PCR employed 60 Vbeta and 13 Jbeta primers. Authors' data handling: The authors later counted some 76 million unique TCR beta chains, 9 million to 14 million of them shared. Method: immunoSEQ multiplex PCR; TCRdb's copy keeps in-frame clones and lacks some. V and J calls and clone size are those listed in that table; D and trimming were worked out from the DNA. The sample lists 150,000 to 200,000 clones, 77% occurring once. J is TRBJ1-1 and V is TRBV5-6, with TRBD1 matching 9 bases. This receptor was identified in a woman in her thirties in good health and CMV-seronegative. The sequencing input was PBMCs. The CDR3 region has the DNA TGTGCCAGCAACACCGACAGGGGGACGAACACTGAAGCTTTCTTT. Its protein is CASNTDRGTNTEAFF.